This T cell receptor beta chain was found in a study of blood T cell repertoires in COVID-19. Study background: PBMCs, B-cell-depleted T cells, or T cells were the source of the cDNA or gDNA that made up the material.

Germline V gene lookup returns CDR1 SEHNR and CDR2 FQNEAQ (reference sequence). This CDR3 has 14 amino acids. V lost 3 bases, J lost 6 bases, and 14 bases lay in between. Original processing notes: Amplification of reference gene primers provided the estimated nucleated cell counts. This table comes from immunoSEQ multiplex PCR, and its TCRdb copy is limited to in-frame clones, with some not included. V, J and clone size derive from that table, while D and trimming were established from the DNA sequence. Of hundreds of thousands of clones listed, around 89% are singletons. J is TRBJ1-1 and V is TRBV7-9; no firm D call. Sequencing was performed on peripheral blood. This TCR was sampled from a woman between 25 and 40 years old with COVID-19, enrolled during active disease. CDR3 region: CASSFFDGGSEAFF. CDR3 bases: TGTGCCAGCAGCTTCTTCGACGGAGGGTCTGAAGCTTTCTTT.